The source of this T cell receptor beta chain is a study of cytomegalovirus exposure and HLA in healthy donors. Notes on the study in general: Judged likely to be a sequencing artifact was a cluster of highly shared sequence variants.

Notes on this clone: Its specificity is unknown.

The CDR3 has 17 residues. CDR1 and CDR2 (germline): LNHDA, SQIVND (reference sequence). The V segment lost 0 bases and the J segment 6 bases; nucleotides outside the gene matches: 9. This PCR relied on a set of 60 Vbeta primers and 13 Jbeta primers. Method: immunoSEQ multiplex PCR; TCRdb's copy keeps in-frame clones and lacks some. The sample holds 200,000 to 300,000 clones; 84% are singletons and the top ten take about 2%. Specimen: PBMCs. J is TRBJ1-5 and V is TRBV19, with 9 bases lining up with TRBD1. This receptor was identified in a woman aged 40 to 50 in good health and CMV-seropositive. CDR3 in amino acids: CASSIEQGQGLRQPQHF. DNA for the CDR3: TGTGCCAGTAGTATAGAACAGGGACAGGGTTTGCGTCAGCCCCAGCATTTT.